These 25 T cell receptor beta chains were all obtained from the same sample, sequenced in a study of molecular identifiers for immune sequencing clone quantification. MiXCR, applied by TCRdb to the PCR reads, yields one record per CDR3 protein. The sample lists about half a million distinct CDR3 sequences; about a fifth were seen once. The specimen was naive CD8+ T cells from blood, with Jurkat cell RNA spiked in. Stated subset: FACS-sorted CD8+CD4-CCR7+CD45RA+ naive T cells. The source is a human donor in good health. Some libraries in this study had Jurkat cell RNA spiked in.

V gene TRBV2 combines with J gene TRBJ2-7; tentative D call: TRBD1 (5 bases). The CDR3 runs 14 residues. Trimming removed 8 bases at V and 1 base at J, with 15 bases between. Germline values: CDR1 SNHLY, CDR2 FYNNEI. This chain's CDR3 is CASHIGDRSYEQYF. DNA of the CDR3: TGTGCCAGCCATATCGGAGACAGATCCTACGAGCAGTACTTC.

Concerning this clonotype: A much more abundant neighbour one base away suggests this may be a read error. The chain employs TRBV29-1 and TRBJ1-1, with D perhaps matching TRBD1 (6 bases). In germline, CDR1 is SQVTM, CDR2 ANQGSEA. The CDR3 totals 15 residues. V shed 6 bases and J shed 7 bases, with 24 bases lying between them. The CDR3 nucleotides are TGCAGCGTCGACAGCGGGGGGGCTGGTTGTGGTGAAGCTTTCTTT. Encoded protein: CSVDSGGAGCGEAFF.

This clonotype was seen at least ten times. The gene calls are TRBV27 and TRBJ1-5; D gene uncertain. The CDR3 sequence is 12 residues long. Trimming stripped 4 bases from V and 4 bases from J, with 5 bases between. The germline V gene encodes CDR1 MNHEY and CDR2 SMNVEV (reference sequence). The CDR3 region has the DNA TGTGCCAGCAGTTCACCGAATCAGCCCCAGCATTTT. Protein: CASSSPNQPQHF.

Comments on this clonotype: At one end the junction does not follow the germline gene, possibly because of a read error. CDR3 sequence (DNA): TGCGCCAGCAGCCAAGGCCTAGCGGGGCCCTACGGGCAGTACTTC. The encoded protein is CASSQGLAGPYGQYF. This chain uses TRBV4-3 with TRBJ2-7, with 9 bases lining up with TRBD2. The CDR3 length is 15 residues. CDR1 is LGHNA and CDR2 is YSLEER in the germline V gene.

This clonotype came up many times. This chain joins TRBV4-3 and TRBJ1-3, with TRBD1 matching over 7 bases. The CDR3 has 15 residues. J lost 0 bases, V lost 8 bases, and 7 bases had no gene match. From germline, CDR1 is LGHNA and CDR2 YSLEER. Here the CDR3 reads CASSQTGSSGNTIYF. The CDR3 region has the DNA TGCGCCAGCTCCCAGACAGGGAGCTCTGGAAACACCATATATTTT.

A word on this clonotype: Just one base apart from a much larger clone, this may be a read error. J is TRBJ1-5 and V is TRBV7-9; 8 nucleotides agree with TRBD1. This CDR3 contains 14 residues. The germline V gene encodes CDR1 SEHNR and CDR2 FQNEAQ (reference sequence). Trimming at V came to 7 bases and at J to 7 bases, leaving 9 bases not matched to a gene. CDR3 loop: CASNSGQGWQPQHF. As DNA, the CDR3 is TGTGCCAGCAACTCAGGACAGGGTTGGCAGCCCCAGCATTTT.

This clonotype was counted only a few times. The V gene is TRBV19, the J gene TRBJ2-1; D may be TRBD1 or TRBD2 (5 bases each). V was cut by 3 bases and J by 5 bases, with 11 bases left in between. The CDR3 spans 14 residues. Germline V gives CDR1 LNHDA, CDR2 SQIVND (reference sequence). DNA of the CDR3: TGTGCCAGTAGTATCGGGACGGTGCACAATGAGCAGTTCTTC. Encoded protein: CASSIGTVHNEQFF.

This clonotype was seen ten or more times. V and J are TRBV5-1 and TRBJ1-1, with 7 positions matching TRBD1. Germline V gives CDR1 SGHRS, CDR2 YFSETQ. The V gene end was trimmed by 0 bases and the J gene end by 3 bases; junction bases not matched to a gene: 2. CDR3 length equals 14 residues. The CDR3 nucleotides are TGCGCCAGCAGCTTGGCCGGGACAGACACTGAAGCTTTCTTT. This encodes CASSLAGTDTEAFF.

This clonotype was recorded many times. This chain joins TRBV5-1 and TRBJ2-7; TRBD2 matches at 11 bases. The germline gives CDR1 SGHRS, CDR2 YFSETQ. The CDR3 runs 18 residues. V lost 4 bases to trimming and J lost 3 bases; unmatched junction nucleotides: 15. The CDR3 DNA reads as TGCGCCAGCAGCACATACCCCCCCGGGACTAGCGGTCTCTACGAGCAGTACTTC. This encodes CASSTYPPGTSGLYEQYF.

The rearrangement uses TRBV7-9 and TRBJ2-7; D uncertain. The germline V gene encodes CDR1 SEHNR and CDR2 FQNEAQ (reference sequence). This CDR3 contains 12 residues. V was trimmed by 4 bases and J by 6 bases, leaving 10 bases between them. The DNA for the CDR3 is TGTGCCAGCAGCTCCCTCGGAGTCGAGCAGTACTTC. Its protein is CASSSLGVEQYF.

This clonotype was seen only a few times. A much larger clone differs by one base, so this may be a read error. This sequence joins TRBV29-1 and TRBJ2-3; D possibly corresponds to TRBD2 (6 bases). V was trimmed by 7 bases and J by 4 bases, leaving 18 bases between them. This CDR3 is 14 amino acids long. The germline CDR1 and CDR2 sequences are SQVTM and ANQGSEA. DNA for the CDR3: TGCAGCGCCGTTGGGGGGACTGGCGCAGATACGCAGTATTTT. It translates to CSAVGGTGADTQYF.

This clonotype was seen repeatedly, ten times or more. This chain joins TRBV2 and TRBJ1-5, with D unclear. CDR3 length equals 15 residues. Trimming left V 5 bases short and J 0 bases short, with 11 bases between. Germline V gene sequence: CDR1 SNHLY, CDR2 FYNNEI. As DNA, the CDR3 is TGTGCCAGCAGTCCCGACCCCTTTAGCAATCAGCCCCAGCATTTT. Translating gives CASSPDPFSNQPQHF.

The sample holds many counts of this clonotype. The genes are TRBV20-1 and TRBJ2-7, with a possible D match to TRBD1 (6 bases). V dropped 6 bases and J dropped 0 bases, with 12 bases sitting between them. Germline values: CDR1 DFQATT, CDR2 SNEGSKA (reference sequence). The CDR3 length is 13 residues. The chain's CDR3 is CSATDRNSYEQYF. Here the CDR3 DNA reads TGCAGTGCGACGGACAGAAACTCCTACGAGCAGTACTTC.

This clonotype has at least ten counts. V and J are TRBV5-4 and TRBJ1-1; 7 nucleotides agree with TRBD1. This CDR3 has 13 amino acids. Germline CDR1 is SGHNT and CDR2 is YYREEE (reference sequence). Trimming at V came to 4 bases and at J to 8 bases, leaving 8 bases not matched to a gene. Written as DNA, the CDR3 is TGTGCCAGCAGCGCCGAGACAGGGACCGAAGCTTTCTTT. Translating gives CASSAETGTEAFF.

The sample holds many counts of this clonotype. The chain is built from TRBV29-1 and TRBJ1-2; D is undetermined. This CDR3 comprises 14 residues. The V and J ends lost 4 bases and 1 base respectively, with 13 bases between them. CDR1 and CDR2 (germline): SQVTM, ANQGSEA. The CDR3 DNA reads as TGCAGCGTTGCCGAACAGAGTTTTAACTATGGCTACACCTTC. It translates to CSVAEQSFNYGYTF.

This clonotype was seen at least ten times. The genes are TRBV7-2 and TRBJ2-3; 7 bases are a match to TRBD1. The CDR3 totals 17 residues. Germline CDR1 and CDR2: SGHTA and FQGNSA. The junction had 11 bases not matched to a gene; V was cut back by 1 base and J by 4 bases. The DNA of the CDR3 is TGTGCCAGCAGCTTAGTCCTCCGAGGGGGCCCGTCAGATACGCAGTATTTT. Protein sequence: CASSLVLRGGPSDTQYF.

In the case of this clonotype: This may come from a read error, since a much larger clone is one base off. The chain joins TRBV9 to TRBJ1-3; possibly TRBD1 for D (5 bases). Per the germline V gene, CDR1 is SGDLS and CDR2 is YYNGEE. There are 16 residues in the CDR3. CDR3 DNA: TGTGCCAGCAGCAAAACCCGGGGCCTCTCTGGAACCACCATATATTTT. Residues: CASSKTRGLSGTTIYF. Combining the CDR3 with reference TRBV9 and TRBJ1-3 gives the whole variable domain DSGVTQTPKHLITATGQRVTLRCSPRSGDLSVYWYQQSLDQGLQFLIQYYNGEERAKGNILERFSAQQFPDLHSELNLSSLELGDSALYFCASSKTRGLSGTTIYFGEGSWLTVV.

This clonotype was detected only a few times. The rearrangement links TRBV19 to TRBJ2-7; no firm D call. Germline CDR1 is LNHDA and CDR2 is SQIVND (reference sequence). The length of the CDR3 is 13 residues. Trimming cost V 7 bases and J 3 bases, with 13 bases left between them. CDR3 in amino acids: CASTRGPGYEQYF. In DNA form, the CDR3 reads TGTGCCAGTACGCGAGGCCCGGGCTACGAGCAGTACTTC.

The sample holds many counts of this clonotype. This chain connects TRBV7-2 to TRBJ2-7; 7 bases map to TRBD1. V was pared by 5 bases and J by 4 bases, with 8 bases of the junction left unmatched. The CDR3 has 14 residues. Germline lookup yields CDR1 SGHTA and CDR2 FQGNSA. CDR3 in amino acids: CASSPGTVVYEQYF. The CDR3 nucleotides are TGTGCCAGCAGCCCGGGGACAGTAGTTTACGAGCAGTACTTC.

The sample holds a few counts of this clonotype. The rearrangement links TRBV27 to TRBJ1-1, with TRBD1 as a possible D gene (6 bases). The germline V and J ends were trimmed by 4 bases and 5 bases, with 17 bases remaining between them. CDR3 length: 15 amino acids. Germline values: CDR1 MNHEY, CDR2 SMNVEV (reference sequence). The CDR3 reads CASSYIGGARTEAFF. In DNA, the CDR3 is TGTGCCAGCAGTTATATAGGGGGGGCTCGGACTGAAGCTTTCTTT.

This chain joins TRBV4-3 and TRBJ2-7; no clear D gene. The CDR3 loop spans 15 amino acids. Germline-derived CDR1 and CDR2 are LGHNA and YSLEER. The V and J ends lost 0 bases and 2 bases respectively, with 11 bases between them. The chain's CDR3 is CASSQDFPATYEQYF. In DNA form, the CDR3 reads TGCGCCAGCAGCCAAGATTTCCCGGCAACCTACGAGCAGTACTTC.

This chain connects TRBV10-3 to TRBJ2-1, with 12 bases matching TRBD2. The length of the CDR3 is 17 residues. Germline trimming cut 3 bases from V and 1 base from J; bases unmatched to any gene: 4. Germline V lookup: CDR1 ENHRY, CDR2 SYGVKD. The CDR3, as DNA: TGTGCCATCAGTGATTGGCTAGCGGGAGGGTCCTACAATGAGCAGTTCTTC. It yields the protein CAISDWLAGGSYNEQFF.

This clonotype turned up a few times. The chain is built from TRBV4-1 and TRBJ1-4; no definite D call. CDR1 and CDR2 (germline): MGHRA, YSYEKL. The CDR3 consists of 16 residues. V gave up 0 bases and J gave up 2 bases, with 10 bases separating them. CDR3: CASSQDGGSTNEKLFF. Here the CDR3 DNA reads TGCGCCAGCAGCCAAGATGGAGGGTCGACTAATGAAAAACTGTTTTTT.

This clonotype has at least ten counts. The CDR3 nucleotides read TGTGCCAGCAGCGTCGGAACCATGAACACTGAAGCTTTCTTT. Translated: CASSVGTMNTEAFF. V gene TRBV2 combines with J gene TRBJ1-1; D gene uncertain. CDR3 length: 14 residues. Germline V CDR1 and CDR2: SNHLY, FYNNEI. The V and J ends lost 6 bases and 0 bases respectively, with 11 bases between them.

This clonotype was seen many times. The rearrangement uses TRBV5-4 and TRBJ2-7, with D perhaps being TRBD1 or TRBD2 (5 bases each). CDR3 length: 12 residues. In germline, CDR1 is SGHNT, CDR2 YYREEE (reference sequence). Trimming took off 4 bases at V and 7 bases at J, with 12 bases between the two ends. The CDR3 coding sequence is TGTGCCAGCAGCCCCGGGACGGCGGAGCAGTACTTC. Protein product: CASSPGTAEQYF. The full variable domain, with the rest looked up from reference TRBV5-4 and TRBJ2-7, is ETGVTQSPTHLIKTRGQQVTLRCSSQSGHNTVSWYQQALGQGPQFIFQYYREEENGRGNFPPRFSGLQFPNYSSELNVNALELDDSALYLCASSPGTAEQYFGPGTRLTVT.